Listed here are 27 T cell receptor beta chains from one sample, sequenced in a study of T cells in tuberculosis listed by TCRdb under 2018. Sample time point, as interpreted from the label and publication: new active TB diagnosis, blood taken before or within 7 days of starting treatment. The library came from the immunoSEQ multiplex PCR assay. TCRdb limited this immuneACCESS table to in-frame rearrangements with V and J called. A share of clones is missing; checked studies link under half to unresolved V genes, and the rest is unexplained. Across this sample there are about 34,000 clones, with 93% seen only once. The ten largest clones capture 9.5% to 12% of the sample. The sample was PBMCs, taken at tuberculosis diagnosis. These TCRs come from an adult with tuberculosis.

This chain links TRBV5-8 with TRBJ2-3; D ambiguous. The germline gives CDR1 SGHTS, CDR2 YDEGEE. The CDR3 spans 15 residues. The ends were cut back, 2 bases at V and 1 base at J, with 11 bases in the middle. The CDR3 spells CASSFVSTGTDTQYF. The DNA for the CDR3 is TGTGCCAGCAGCTTTGTTTCGACTGGCACAGATACGCAGTATTTT.

The chain employs TRBV6-1 and TRBJ1-4, with D possibly matching TRBD1 (5 bases). This CDR3 is built from 14 residues. The V end lost 5 bases, the J end lost 7 bases, and 14 bases lay between the germline ends. Looked up from germline, CDR1 is MNHNS and CDR2 is SASEGT. CDR3 region: CASSTTGGGEKLFF. As DNA, the CDR3 is TGTGCCAGCAGTACGACCGGGGGGGGTGAAAAACTGTTTTTT.

The chain joins TRBV27 to TRBJ2-6; D unclear. Germline CDR1 MNHEY, CDR2 SMNVEV (reference sequence). V lost 5 bases, J lost 3 bases, and 5 bases lay in between. The CDR3 runs 13 residues. The CDR3 loop is CASSPFGANVLTF. DNA for the CDR3: TGTGCCAGCAGTCCCTTTGGGGCCAACGTCCTGACTTTC.

This sequence joins TRBV28 and TRBJ1-5; possibly TRBD1 for D (5 bases). Germline values: CDR1 MDHEN, CDR2 SYDVKM. V was clipped by 7 bases and J by 9 bases, with 22 bases between them. The CDR3 is 15 residues long. CDR3 bases: TGTGCCAGCACCGTGACAGAAACCCTAGGTGGGCCCCAGCATTTT. Translation gives CASTVTETLGGPQHF.

V gene TRBV28 combines with J gene TRBJ1-3, with D possibly TRBD1 on 5 matching bases. Trimming left V 6 bases short and J 2 bases short, with 14 bases between. Germline CDR1 is MDHEN and CDR2 is SYDVKM. The CDR3 is 15 residues long. CDR3: CASSPRAEAGNTIYF. CDR3 coding DNA: TGTGCCAGCAGCCCCAGGGCAGAGGCTGGAAACACCATATATTTT.

This chain connects TRBV30 to TRBJ1-4; a weak D match, TRBD1 (6 bases). The CDR3 runs to 13 residues. Per germline, CDR1 GTSNPN and CDR2 SVGIG (reference sequence). Trimming cost V 3 bases and J 8 bases, with 13 bases left between them. The CDR3 loop reads CAWRTGLREKLFF. The DNA for the CDR3 is TGTGCCTGGAGGACAGGTTTGAGAGAAAAACTGTTTTTT.

This clone has only one observation. The V call is TRBV28, the J call TRBJ2-1, with a tentative D call TRBD2 (6 bases). This CDR3 contains 14 residues. Between the trimmed V and J ends, which lost 3 bases and 5 bases, there was a span of 11 bases. Germline lookup yields CDR1 MDHEN and CDR2 SYDVKM. CDR3 in amino acids: CASSLGTGDNEQFF. CDR3 DNA: TGTGCCAGCAGTTTGGGGACTGGTGACAATGAGCAGTTCTTC.

With respect to this clone: Other DNA sequences within the sample encode an identical CDR3. The chain recombines TRBV29-1 with TRBJ2-7, with a tentative D call TRBD1 (5 bases). The CDR3 runs to 13 residues. Trimming removed 0 bases from V and 4 bases from J, with 10 bases in between. Germline V lookup: CDR1 SQVTM, CDR2 ANQGSEA. The CDR3 region has the DNA TGCAGCGTTGAAGACGGGCAGGGTTACGAGCAGTACTTC. Its translation: CSVEDGQGYEQYF.

This chain connects TRBV5-5 to TRBJ2-7; 10 nucleotides match TRBD2. After removal of 1 base from V and 3 bases from J, the junction contained 1 base not matched to a gene. CDR3 length: 14 residues. The germline V gene encodes CDR1 SGHKS and CDR2 YYEKEE (reference sequence). The CDR3 sequence is CASSLTSGDYEQYF. Here the CDR3 DNA reads TGTGCCAGCAGCTTGACTAGCGGGGACTACGAGCAGTACTTC. The full variable domain, with the rest looked up from reference TRBV5-5 and TRBJ2-7, is DAGVTQSPTHLIKTRGQQVTLRCSPISGHKSVSWYQQVLGQGPQFIFQYYEKEERGRGNFPDRFSARQFPNYSSELNVNALLLGDSALYLCASSLTSGDYEQYFGPGTRLTVT.

This chain joins TRBV10-3 and TRBJ1-5; tentative D call: TRBD1 (5 bases). The V end lost 0 bases, the J end lost 1 base, and 10 bases lay between the germline ends. Germline V gene lookup returns CDR1 ENHRY and CDR2 SYGVKD. This CDR3 is 16 amino acids long. The DNA of the CDR3 is TGTGCCATCAGTGAGTCGGGGCAGGTAAGCAATCAGCCCCAGCATTTT. Translated, it gives CAISESGQVSNQPQHF.

This chain uses TRBV2 with TRBJ1-4, with 8 bases fitting TRBD1. V lost 5 bases to trimming and J lost 6 bases; unmatched junction nucleotides: 2. The CDR3 loop spans 13 amino acids. Germline loops: CDR1 SNHLY, CDR2 FYNNEI. The CDR3 reads CASSPDRDEKLFF. CDR3 sequence (DNA): TGTGCCAGCAGTCCGGACAGGGATGAAAAACTGTTTTTT.

As regards this clone: Sequence at one end of the junction differs from germline and may be a read error. The chain couples TRBV7-7 to TRBJ2-3; possible D gene TRBD2, 5 bases. The CDR3 has 14 residues. CDR1 and CDR2 from the germline V gene are SSHAT and FNYEAQ (reference sequence). Written as DNA, the CDR3 is TGTGCTAGCAGCCCCCGATCCGGGGCAGATACGCAGTATTTT. Translating gives CASSPRSGADTQYF. The full variable domain, in which reference TRBV7-7 and TRBJ2-3 provide the parts outside the CDR3, is GAGVSQSPRYKVTKRGQDVTLRCDPISSHATLYWYQQALGQGPEFLTYFNYEAQPDKSGLPSDRFSAERPEGSISTLTIQRTEQRDSAMYRCASSPRSGADTQYFGPGTRLTVL.

This rearrangement joins TRBV5-1 to TRBJ1-1; perhaps TRBD1 as D (5 bases). V was pared by 6 bases and J by 1 base, with 7 bases between. The CDR3 is made up of 12 amino acids. Germline V gene data show CDR1 as SGHRS and CDR2 as YFSETQ. The CDR3 here is CASMGGNTEAFF. CDR3 coding DNA: TGCGCCAGCATGGGGGGGAACACTGAAGCTTTCTTT.

The chain recombines TRBV15 with TRBJ1-2; the match to TRBD1 covers 7 bases. Germline values: CDR1 LNHNV, CDR2 YYDKDF (reference sequence). The length of the CDR3 is 18 residues. V was pared by 1 base and J by 0 bases, with 11 bases of the junction left unmatched. CDR3 nucleotide sequence: TGTGCCACCAGCAGAGGCCCCGGACAGGCGGGTCCTAACTATGGCTACACCTTC. Translation gives CATSRGPGQAGPNYGYTF.

As regards this clone: A junction end diverges from the germline sequence, so it may reflect a read error. The genes are TRBV2 and TRBJ2-1; 14 bases map to TRBD2. CDR1 is SNHLY and CDR2 is FYNNEI in the germline V gene. The CDR3 runs 14 residues. The CDR3 DNA follows: TGTGCCAGCAGCGAAGGGACTAGCGGGAGATCTCGAGTCTTC. Translation gives CASSEGTSGRSRVF.

This sequence joins TRBV9 and TRBJ2-3, with 8 bases fitting TRBD2. CDR3 length: 16 amino acids. The germline gives CDR1 SGDLS, CDR2 YYNGEE. V shed 0 bases and J 1 base; nucleotides not matched to a gene: 4. The chain's CDR3 is CASSVETGGGTDTQYF. The CDR3 DNA reads as TGTGCCAGCAGCGTAGAAACGGGAGGGGGCACAGATACGCAGTATTTT.

The V and J genes are TRBV28 and TRBJ2-2, with TRBD1 matching over 9 bases. The CDR3 has 18 residues. The trim removed 6 bases at V and 0 bases at J, leaving 11 bases unmatched. From germline, CDR1 is MDHEN and CDR2 SYDVKM. Written as DNA, the CDR3 is TGTGCCAGCAGACAAATTCTCGGACAGGGGACGAACACCGGGGAGCTGTTTTTT. Translation: CASRQILGQGTNTGELFF.

The V and J genes are TRBV5-1 and TRBJ2-7, with D maybe TRBD1 (5 bases). The CDR3 extends over 14 amino acids. Per germline, CDR1 SGHRS and CDR2 YFSETQ. The V end was cut by 3 bases, the J end by 5 bases, with 15 bases between. The CDR3 DNA is TGCGCCAGCAGCTCCTTTCTGGGCAGGGACGAGCAGTACTTC. It specifies CASSSFLGRDEQYF.

The chain recombines TRBV2 with TRBJ2-1; TRBD2 matches at 14 bases. Germline CDR1 is SNHLY and CDR2 is FYNNEI. V shed 6 bases and J 5 bases; nucleotides not matched to a gene: 12. The CDR3 has 18 residues. The CDR3 sequence: CASRPGLAGEVPNNEQFF. The CDR3 DNA sequence: TGTGCCAGCAGGCCGGGACTAGCGGGAGAGGTTCCCAACAATGAGCAGTTCTTC.

The chain links TRBV10-3 to TRBJ1-1, with TRBD1 matching 10 bases. The germline V gene encodes CDR1 ENHRY and CDR2 SYGVKD. The CDR3 totals 15 residues. J was trimmed by 5 bases and V by 4 bases; bases with no gene match: 7. The CDR3 loop reads CAISGEDRGQTEAFF. The CDR3 coding sequence is TGTGCCATCAGTGGGGAAGACAGGGGGCAGACTGAAGCTTTCTTT.

J is TRBJ1-5 and V is TRBV19; D is perhaps TRBD1 (5 bases). The CDR3 is made up of 14 amino acids. With 4 bases removed from V and 2 bases from J, the gap between germline ends came to 9 bases. Germline loops: CDR1 LNHDA, CDR2 SQIVND (reference sequence). CDR3: CASSTGGGNQPQHF. DNA for the CDR3: TGTGCCAGTAGTACCGGGGGTGGCAATCAGCCCCAGCATTTT.

The chain is built from TRBV5-4 and TRBJ2-2; possible D gene TRBD1, 6 bases. This CDR3 contains 14 residues. CDR1 is SGHNT, CDR2 YYREEE, per germline (reference sequence). Trimming removed 1 base at V and 9 bases at J, with 13 bases between. The CDR3 is CASSLSDRSRELFF. The CDR3 DNA sequence: TGTGCCAGCAGCTTGTCAGACAGGTCCAGGGAGCTGTTTTTT. The full variable domain, with the rest looked up from reference TRBV5-4 and TRBJ2-2, is ETGVTQSPTHLIKTRGQQVTLRCSSQSGHNTVSWYQQALGQGPQFIFQYYREEENGRGNFPPRFSGLQFPNYSSELNVNALELDDSALYLCASSLSDRSRELFFGEGSRLTVL.

The sample holds one count of this clone. V usage is TRBV5-1 and J usage is TRBJ2-3, with D unclear. V was cut by 3 bases and J by 3 bases, with 14 bases left in between. In germline, CDR1 is SGHRS, CDR2 YFSETQ. This CDR3 is built from 15 residues. The CDR3 DNA follows: TGCGCCAGCAGCTCGTTCGCCGCCGGGACAGATACGCAGTATTTT. Protein: CASSSFAAGTDTQYF.

V gene TRBV4-1 combines with J gene TRBJ2-5; D unresolved. V was pared by 0 bases and J by 5 bases, with 7 bases between. CDR3 length equals 13 residues. Germline values: CDR1 MGHRA, CDR2 YSYEKL. CDR3 sequence reads: CASSQDNAETQYF. The CDR3 DNA sequence: TGCGCCAGCAGCCAAGATAACGCGGAGACCCAGTACTTC.

The V and J genes are TRBV29-1 and TRBJ2-7; D gene unclear. The CDR3 extends over 13 amino acids. Germline assignment: CDR1 SQVTM and CDR2 ANQGSEA. V shed 6 bases and J shed 0 bases, with 12 bases lying between them. The CDR3 loop reads CSVTGSSSYEQYF. The DNA of the CDR3 is TGCAGCGTGACCGGGTCTAGCTCCTACGAGCAGTACTTC.

The chain links TRBV9 to TRBJ1-2; 7 nucleotides align to TRBD1. Germline assignment: CDR1 SGDLS and CDR2 YYNGEE. The V segment lost 0 bases and the J segment 8 bases; nucleotides outside the gene matches: 7. The CDR3 loop spans 14 amino acids. CDR3 residues: CASSVGGGIEGYTF. The CDR3 nucleotides are TGTGCCAGCAGCGTAGGAGGGGGCATAGAGGGCTACACCTTC.

The J gene is TRBJ2-7, the V gene TRBV27, with 11 bases aligning to TRBD1. J gave up 4 bases and V 4 bases, and 6 bases lay outside the gene matches. The germline CDR1 and CDR2 sequences are MNHEY and SMNVEV (reference sequence). The CDR3 spans 15 residues. CDR3 coding DNA: TGTGCCAGCAGTTACCAGGGACAGGGGGGGTACGAGCAGTACTTC. Translated: CASSYQGQGGYEQYF.